This T cell receptor beta chain was obtained from a study of CD8+CD57+ T cells in acquired aplastic anemia. All sequencing subjects had displayed CD8+CD57+ cell expansion on flow cytometry. The germline V gene encodes CDR1 LNHDA and CDR2 SQIVND (reference sequence). This CDR3 is built from 15 residues. The ends were cut back, 6 bases at V and 4 bases at J, with 16 bases in the middle. Genomic DNA acted as the template from which TCR beta VDJ combination and CDR3 sequence profiling were carried out. MiXCR was run by TCRdb on the reads, yielding one entry per CDR3 protein. The table has fewer than 300,000 distinct CDR3 sequences, roughly 80% seen once.

The TCR originated in a human donor with aplastic anemia. The chain links TRBV19 to TRBJ1-5; D possibly corresponds to TRBD1 (5 bases). Sequenced: sorted CD4+, CD8+, or CD8+CD57+ T cells (not recorded which) from PBMCs. The CDR3 region is CASSISWGRNQPQHF. CDR3 nucleotides: TGTGCCAGTAGCATTTCTTGGGGGAGAAATCAGCCCCAGCATTTT.